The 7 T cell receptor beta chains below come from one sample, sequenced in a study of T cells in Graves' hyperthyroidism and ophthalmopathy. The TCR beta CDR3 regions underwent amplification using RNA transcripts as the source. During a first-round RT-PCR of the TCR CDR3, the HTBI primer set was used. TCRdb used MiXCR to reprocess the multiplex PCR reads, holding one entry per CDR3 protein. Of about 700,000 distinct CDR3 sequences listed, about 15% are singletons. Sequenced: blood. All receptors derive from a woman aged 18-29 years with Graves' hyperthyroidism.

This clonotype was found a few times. In DNA, the CDR3 is TGCAGTGCCAGGACAGCTGGGGGGGCAGATACGCAGTATTTT. Translated: CSARTAGGADTQYF. The V gene is TRBV20-1, the J gene TRBJ2-3, with TRBD2 as a possible D gene (7 bases). Germline-derived CDR1 and CDR2 are DFQATT and SNEGSKA (reference sequence). V shed 6 bases and J shed 4 bases, with 17 bases lying between them. The CDR3 loop spans 14 amino acids.

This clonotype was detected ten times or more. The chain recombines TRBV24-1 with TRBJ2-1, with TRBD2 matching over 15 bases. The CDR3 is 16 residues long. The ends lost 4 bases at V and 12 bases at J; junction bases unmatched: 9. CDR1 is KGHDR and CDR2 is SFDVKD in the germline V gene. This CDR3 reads CATSEDGTSGRSVQFF. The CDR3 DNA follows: TGTGCCACCAGTGAGGATGGGACTAGCGGGAGGAGCGTGCAGTTCTTC.

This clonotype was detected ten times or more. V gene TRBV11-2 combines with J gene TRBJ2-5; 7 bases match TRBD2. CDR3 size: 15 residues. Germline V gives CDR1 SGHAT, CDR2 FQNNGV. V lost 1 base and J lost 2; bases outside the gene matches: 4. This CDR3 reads CASSLAGGRQETQYF. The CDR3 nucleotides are TGTGCCAGCAGCTTAGCGGGAGGAAGGCAAGAGACCCAGTACTTC.

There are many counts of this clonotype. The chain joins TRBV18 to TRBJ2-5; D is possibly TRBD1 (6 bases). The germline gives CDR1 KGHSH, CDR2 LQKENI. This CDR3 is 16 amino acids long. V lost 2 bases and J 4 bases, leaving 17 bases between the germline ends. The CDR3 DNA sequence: TGTGCCAGCTCACCAAGTTGGGGGCAGCGGAGAGAGACCCAGTACTTC. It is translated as CASSPSWGQRRETQYF.

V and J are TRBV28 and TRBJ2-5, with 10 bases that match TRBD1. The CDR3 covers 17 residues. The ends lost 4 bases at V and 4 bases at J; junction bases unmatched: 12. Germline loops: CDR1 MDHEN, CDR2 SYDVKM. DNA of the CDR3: TGTGCCAGCAGTTCTCTTACCGGGACAGGGGTCACAGAGACCCAGTACTTC. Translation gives CASSSLTGTGVTETQYF.

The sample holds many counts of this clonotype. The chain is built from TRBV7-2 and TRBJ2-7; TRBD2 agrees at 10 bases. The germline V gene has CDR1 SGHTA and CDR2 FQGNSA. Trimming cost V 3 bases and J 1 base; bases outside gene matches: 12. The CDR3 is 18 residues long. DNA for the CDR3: TGTGCCAGCAGCTTTAGGTACCATAGCGGGGGGATATCCTACGAGCAGTACTTC. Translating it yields CASSFRYHSGGISYEQYF. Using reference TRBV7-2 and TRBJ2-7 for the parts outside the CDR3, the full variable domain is GAGVSQSPSNKVTEKGKDVELRCDPISGHTALYWYRQSLGQGLEFLIYFQGNSAPDKSGLPSDRFSAERTGGSVSTLTIQRTQQEDSAVYLCASSFRYHSGGISYEQYFGPGTRLTVT.

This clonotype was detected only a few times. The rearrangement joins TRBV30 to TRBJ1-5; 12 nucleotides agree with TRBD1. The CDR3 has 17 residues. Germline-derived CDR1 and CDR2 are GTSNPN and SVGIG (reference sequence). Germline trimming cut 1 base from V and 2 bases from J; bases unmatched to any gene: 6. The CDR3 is CAWSAGTGGAGNQPQHF. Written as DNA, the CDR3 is TGTGCCTGGAGTGCAGGGACAGGGGGCGCGGGCAATCAGCCCCAGCATTTT.